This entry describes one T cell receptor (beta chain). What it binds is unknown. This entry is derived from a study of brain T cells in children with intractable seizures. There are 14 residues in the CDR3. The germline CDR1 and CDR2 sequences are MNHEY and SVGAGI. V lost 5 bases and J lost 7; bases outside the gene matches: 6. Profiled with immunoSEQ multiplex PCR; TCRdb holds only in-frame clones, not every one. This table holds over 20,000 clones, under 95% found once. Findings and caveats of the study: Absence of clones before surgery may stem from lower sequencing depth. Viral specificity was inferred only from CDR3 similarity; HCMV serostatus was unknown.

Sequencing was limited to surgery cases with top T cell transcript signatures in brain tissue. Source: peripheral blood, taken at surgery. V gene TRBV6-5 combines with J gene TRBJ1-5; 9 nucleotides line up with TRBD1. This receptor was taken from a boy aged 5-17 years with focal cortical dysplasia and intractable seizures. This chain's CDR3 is CASSRGTGSQPQHF. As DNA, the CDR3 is TGTGCCAGCAGTAGAGGGACAGGGAGCCAGCCCCAGCATTTT.